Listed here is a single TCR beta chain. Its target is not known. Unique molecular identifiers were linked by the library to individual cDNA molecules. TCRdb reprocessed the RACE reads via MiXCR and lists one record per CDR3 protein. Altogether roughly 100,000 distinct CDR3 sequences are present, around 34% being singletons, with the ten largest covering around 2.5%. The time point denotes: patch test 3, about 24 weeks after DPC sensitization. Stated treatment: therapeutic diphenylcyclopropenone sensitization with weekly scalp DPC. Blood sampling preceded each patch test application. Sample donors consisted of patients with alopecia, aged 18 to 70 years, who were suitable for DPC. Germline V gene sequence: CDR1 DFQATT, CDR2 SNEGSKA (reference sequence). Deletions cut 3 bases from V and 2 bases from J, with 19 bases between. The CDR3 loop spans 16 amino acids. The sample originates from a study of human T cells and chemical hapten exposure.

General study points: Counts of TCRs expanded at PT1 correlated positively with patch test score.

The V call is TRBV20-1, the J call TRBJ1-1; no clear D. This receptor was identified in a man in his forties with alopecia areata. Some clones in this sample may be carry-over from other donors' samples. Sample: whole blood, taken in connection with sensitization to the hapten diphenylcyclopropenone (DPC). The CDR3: CSARYGSLLSNTEAFF. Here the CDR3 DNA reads TGCAGTGCTAGGTACGGCTCACTCCTCTCTAACACTGAAGCTTTCTTT.